These 10 T cell receptor beta chains came from one sample sequenced in a study of blood T cell repertoires in COVID-19. Some clones are missing from TCRdb's copy, which holds only in-frame ones; the method was immunoSEQ multiplex PCR. The sample carries some 150,000 clones, roughly 90% recorded once. Sequenced: peripheral blood. The receptors come from a human donor in a cohort sampled during active COVID-19.

The chain joins TRBV6-4 to TRBJ2-5, with a tentative D call TRBD1 (5 bases). V lost 0 bases and J 7 bases, leaving 9 bases between the germline ends. CDR3 length equals 13 residues. Germline V gene lookup returns CDR1 MRHNA and CDR2 SNTAGT. The CDR3 nucleotides read TGTGCCAGCAGTGACTCGGACCAGGGGACCCAGTACTTC. Translating it yields CASSDSDQGTQYF.

This chain's CDR3 is CASSVRQSTDTQYF. The CDR3 DNA reads TGCGCCAGCAGCGTAAGACAGAGCACAGATACGCAGTATTTT. The chain recombines TRBV5-1 with TRBJ2-3; a weak D match, TRBD1 (5 bases). This CDR3 has 14 amino acids. Trimming took 4 bases from V and 0 from J, leaving 9 bases between them. Germline lookup yields CDR1 SGHRS and CDR2 YFSETQ.

The chain uses TRBV6-5 and TRBJ1-4; 9 bases align to TRBD1. Trimming removed 6 bases from V and 8 bases from J; junction bases left unmatched: 7. Germline loops: CDR1 MNHEY, CDR2 SVGAGI. The CDR3 length is 14 residues. CDR3 DNA sequence: TGTGCCAGCAGACGAACTGGACAGGGGGAAAAACTGTTTTTT. Its translation: CASRRTGQGEKLFF.

The CDR3 loop reads CASSLSNRAYGYTF. The DNA for the CDR3 is TGTGCCAGCAGCTTATCCAACCGAGCCTATGGCTACACCTTC. The V gene is TRBV11-2, the J gene TRBJ1-2; D call uncertain. Germline V gene sequence: CDR1 SGHAT, CDR2 FQNNGV. This CDR3 has 14 residues. V shed 2 bases and J shed 4 bases, with 11 bases lying between them. The whole variable domain, filled in from reference TRBV11-2 and TRBJ1-2, reads EAGVAQSPRYKIIEKRQSVAFWCNPISGHATLYWYQQILGQGPKLLIQFQNNGVVDDSQLPKDRFSAERLKGVDSTLKIQPAKLEDSAVYLCASSLSNRAYGYTFGSGTRLTVV.

V usage is TRBV7-6 and J usage is TRBJ1-6; 7 bases are shared with TRBD1. Looked up from germline, CDR1 is SGHVS and CDR2 is FNYEAQ. This CDR3 has 14 amino acids. The trim removed 3 bases at V and 9 bases at J, leaving 5 bases unmatched. This CDR3 reads CASSFKGGASPLHF. The CDR3 DNA follows: TGTGCCAGCAGCTTTAAAGGGGGCGCTTCACCCCTCCACTTT.

DNA of the CDR3: TGCGCCAGCAGCCTGGGACAGGGGGAAGAGACCCAGTACTTC. This gives the protein CASSLGQGEETQYF. The rearrangement uses TRBV5-1 and TRBJ2-5; 11 bases fit TRBD1. Germline CDR1 reads SGHRS; CDR2 reads YFSETQ. This CDR3 is 14 amino acids long. Trimming cost V 4 bases and J 3 bases; bases outside gene matches: 2. The whole variable domain, filled in from reference TRBV5-1 and TRBJ2-5, reads KAGVTQTPRYLIKTRGQQVTLSCSPISGHRSVSWYQQTPGQGLQFLFEYFSETQRNKGNFPGRFSGRQFSNSRSEMNVSTLELGDSALYLCASSLGQGEETQYFGPGTRLLVL.

The chain employs TRBV19 and TRBJ2-7; 13 positions agree with TRBD2. The CDR3 is 14 amino acids. Germline assignment: CDR1 LNHDA and CDR2 SQIVND (reference sequence). V gave up 7 bases and J gave up 3 bases; unmatched junction bases: 3. This CDR3 reads CASKRTSGGYEQYF. Here the CDR3 DNA reads TGTGCCAGTAAAAGGACTAGCGGGGGCTACGAGCAGTACTTC.

V usage is TRBV27 and J usage is TRBJ2-5; 10 bases line up with TRBD1. The germline gives CDR1 MNHEY, CDR2 SMNVEV (reference sequence). The CDR3 runs 16 residues. V gave up 4 bases and J gave up 5 bases; unmatched junction bases: 10. CDR3 nucleotide sequence: TGTGCCAGCAGTTCCCCGGGACAGGGGTCGGGCGAGACCCAGTACTTC. Protein: CASSSPGQGSGETQYF.

J is TRBJ1-2 and V is TRBV29-1; TRBD1 matches 10 bases. This CDR3 region has 14 residues. Losses at the gene ends were 6 bases for V and 7 bases for J; bases not matched to a gene: 11. In germline, CDR1 is SQVTM, CDR2 ANQGSEA. The CDR3 bases are TGCAGCGTGGGAGAGGGGACAGGGGTCCGTGGCTACACCTTC. This gives the protein CSVGEGTGVRGYTF.

The gene calls are TRBV6-2 or TRBV6-3 and TRBJ1-1; 7 nucleotides line up with TRBD1. This CDR3 is built from 15 residues. V shed 2 bases and J 6 bases; nucleotides not matched to a gene: 9. From germline, CDR1 is MNHEY and CDR2 SVGEGT. This chain's CDR3 is CASSYLTGALAEAFF. In nucleotides, the CDR3 is TGTGCCAGCAGTTACCTTACAGGGGCTTTGGCTGAAGCTTTCTTT.